This T cell receptor beta chain was sequenced for a study of breast tumors, draining lymph nodes, adjacent tissues. General study points: The data were judged consistent with most tumor T cells coming from lymph node and expanding in tumor. Tumor repertoires ranked between lymph nodes and nontumor tissue in diversity, with V and J gene preferences. The lymph node origin of tumor T cells was framed as consistent with a hypothesis, not demonstrated. Luminal-like breast cancer showed significantly greater tumor-nontumor repertoire similarity than basal-like breast cancer did.

The CDR3 has 12 residues. CDR1 is MNHEY and CDR2 is SMNVEV in the germline V gene (reference sequence). The V and J ends lost 8 bases and 0 bases respectively, with 8 bases between them. TCRdb ran MiXCR on the multiplex PCR reads and lists one entry per CDR3 protein. Altogether 15,000 or so distinct CDR3 sequences are present, approximately 50% being singletons, with the ten largest covering roughly 31%. This clonotype was counted many times. The antigen is not known. The sequence came from a female donor with breast cancer. Some clones in this sample may be carry-over from other donors' samples. Sequenced sample: tumor-adjacent breast tissue. The rearrangement uses TRBV27 and TRBJ2-7; D uncertain. CDR3 bases: TGTGCCAGCGGGCACGGCTCCTACGAGCAGTACTTC. This codes for CASGHGSYEQYF.